This record covers a single T cell receptor (beta chain). The data stem from a study of control samples from healthy donors and cancer patients. Clones were read by immunoSEQ multiplex PCR, and TCRdb kept only the in-frame ones, dropping some. This table holds some 11,000 clones, approximately 93% found once. CDR3 length: 15 amino acids. In germline, CDR1 is MNHEY, CDR2 SMNVEV (reference sequence). V lost 3 bases, J lost 4 bases, and 14 bases lay in between. The rearrangement uses TRBV27 and TRBJ2-3; D possibly corresponds to TRBD2 (6 bases). This TCR was sampled from a man in his sixties or seventies with head and neck cancer. Sequencing was done on a sample of PBMCs. Here the CDR3 DNA reads TGTGCCAGCAGTTTGCGGGGTGACAGATCAGATACGCAGTATTTT. Residues: CASSLRGDRSDTQYF.